The T cell receptor beta chain described here comes from a study of T cell repertoires in cytomegalovirus infection (dated by TCRdb to between 2017 and 2020). About the investigation overall: Recently identified HLA-C-restricted CMV epitopes, whose presentation resists viral immunomodulation, were targeted by peptide stimulations together with well-studied HLA-B-restricted epitopes. Donor HLA type was relevant to the analysis, as public TCR beta signatures indicated carriage of CMV infection together with the matching HLA type. The paper's findings and limits, for the study overall: Carriers of CMV infection plus the relevant HLA type were discriminated by the cumulative frequency of public TCR beta family members in the study cohort and in an independent roughly 350-donor cohort. The ex vivo response was dominated by HLA-C-restricted CMV-specific TCR beta clonotypes, which also provided the single most frequent clonotype in two of eight donors.

Reading the label with the study, this specimen's treatment or condition is: in vitro stimulation with specific CMV peptide epitopes to enrich CMV-specific T cells. This clonotype was detected only once. Its antigen target is currently unknown. No base quality values were provided; no much bigger clone lies one nucleotide off. A single read is weak support. The listed sequencing device is Illumina HiSeq 1500. The public reads were reprocessed in TCRdb via fastp at Q25 and MiXCR, keeping in-frame beta chains. One record per CDR3 amino acid sequence lists the most common genes and DNA. The sample profile shows some 350,000 distinct CDR3 sequences; roughly 34% of them were found once. Jointly, the top ten make up about 13% of the sample. Germline trimming: 5 bases from V, 4 bases from J; junction bases outside gene matches: 14. The germline V gene yields SNHLY for CDR1 and FYNNEI for CDR2. From the cysteine up to the phenylalanine, the CDR3 has a length of 17 residues. Only the CDR3 region is kept as DNA, spanning 51 bases read in frame from base 1.

The sequence came from a human donor in good health (CMV status not recorded). Some clones in this sample may be carry-over from other donors' samples. The sequencing used cultured PBMCs, collected from culture after CMV antigen stimulation. Here the chain combines TRBV2 and TRBJ2-7, with 10 middle bases fitting TRBD1. This receptor carries the CDR3 CASSMIPSGTGVYEQYF. The sequenced DNA is TGTGCCAGCAGTATGATTCCTTCTGGGACAGGGGTGTACGAGCAGTACTTC.